This T cell receptor beta chain was observed in a study of T cell changes during pregnancy in multiple sclerosis. The method was immunoSEQ multiplex PCR; TCRdb's version includes in-frame clones alone and lacks a portion of them. In the table there are 11,000 or so clones, just under 95% of which are singletons. This CDR3 has 16 amino acids. CDR1 MDHEN and CDR2 SYDVKM come from the germline V gene. Trimming shortened V by 8 bases and J by 0 bases, and 17 bases separated the two germline ends. The chain employs TRBV28 and TRBJ1-3, with D perhaps TRBD1 (5 bases). The source material was CD4+ T cells from peripheral blood mononuclear cells, sampled before pregnancy. The clonotype comes from a female donor with multiple sclerosis, enrolled in a pregnancy study. The CDR3 coding sequence is TGTGCCAGCCTACCTTCGAAGGGGCCCTCTGGAAACACCATATATTTT. Translation gives CASLPSKGPSGNTIYF.